This passage covers 8 T cell receptor beta chains from one sample sequenced in a study of cytomegalovirus exposure and HLA in healthy donors. Researchers ran the PCR with 60 Vbeta and 13 Jbeta primers. Sequenced by immunoSEQ multiplex PCR; TCRdb stores in-frame clones only, minus some. Seen here are under 150,000 clones, approximately 80% observed once, and the top ten hold 5% to 7.5%. Sequencing was done on a sample of PBMCs. The receptors here all came from a middle-aged woman in good health and CMV-seropositive.

The chain couples TRBV5-6 to TRBJ1-6; a weak D match, TRBD1 (5 bases). CDR3 length equals 15 residues. V gave up 0 bases and J gave up 7 bases, with 11 bases separating them. Germline-derived CDR1 and CDR2 are SGHDT and YYEEEE. CDR3 DNA sequence: TGTGCCAGCAGCTTGGTAGGGGTGGGGAATTCACCCCTCCACTTT. Translating it yields CASSLVGVGNSPLHF. Based on the CDR3 plus reference TRBV5-6 and TRBJ1-6, the full variable domain is DAGVTQSPTHLIKTRGQQVTLRCSPKSGHDTVSWYQQALGQGPQFIFQYYEEEERQRGNFPDRFSGHQFPNYSSELNVNALLLGDSALYLCASSLVGVGNSPLHFGNGTRLTVT.

The chain combines TRBV5-1 with TRBJ2-5; 7 bases line up with TRBD1. The end of the DNA aligns better with TRBJ2-7, so the J call may be wrong. CDR1 and CDR2 from the germline V gene are SGHRS and YFSETQ. This CDR3 contains 14 residues. In nucleotides, the CDR3 is TGCGCCAGCAGCTTGGCGACAGGGATTGACGAGCAGTACTTC. This encodes CASSLATGIDEQYF.

V and J are TRBV5-1 and TRBJ2-5; the match to TRBD2 covers 13 bases. J lost 5 bases, V lost 6 bases, and 7 bases had no gene match. Germline CDR1 SGHRS, CDR2 YFSETQ. The CDR3 sequence is 15 residues long. The CDR3 region has the DNA TGCGCCAGCACCACCGGACTAGCGGGAGACGAGACCCAGTACTTC. This sequence encodes CASTTGLAGDETQYF.

CDR3 protein: CASSSRLAGKDTQYF. The CDR3 nucleotides read TGTGCCAGCAGCTCGCGACTAGCGGGAAAAGATACGCAGTATTTT. The rearrangement links TRBV5-4 to TRBJ2-3; 11 positions match TRBD2. The CDR3 totals 15 residues. Germline assignment: CDR1 SGHNT and CDR2 YYREEE (reference sequence). V dropped 3 bases and J dropped 5; count of bases not matched to a gene: 5.

In this sample, this clone turned up once. The chain recombines TRBV6-5 with TRBJ2-1; D is perhaps TRBD2 (6 bases). With 6 bases removed from V and 6 bases from J, the gap between germline ends came to 18 bases. The CDR3 loop spans 15 amino acids. The germline V gene encodes CDR1 MNHEY and CDR2 SVGAGI. CDR3 residues: CASRPGPGLLNEQFF. The CDR3 DNA reads as TGTGCCAGCAGGCCGGGCCCGGGACTTCTCAATGAGCAGTTCTTC.

As to this clone: The junction shows a germline mismatch at one end, possibly a read error. The rearrangement joins TRBV6-1 to TRBJ2-7; 7 bases are a match to TRBD1. The germline CDR1 and CDR2 sequences are MNHNS and SASEGT. The CDR3 has 16 residues. CDR3 residues: CASSEADRAPSYEQYF. The CDR3 nucleotides read TGTGCCAGCAGTGAAGCTGACAGGGCTCCCTCCTATGAGCAGTACTTC.

This clone has just one count. J is TRBJ2-3 and V is TRBV5-1, with TRBD1 matching 11 bases. The V segment lost 4 bases and the J segment 3 bases; nucleotides outside the gene matches: 7. The germline CDR1 and CDR2 sequences are SGHRS and YFSETQ. CDR3 length: 16 residues. CDR3 residues: CASSPERDRGTDTQYF. The CDR3 DNA sequence: TGCGCCAGCAGCCCCGAACGGGACAGGGGGACAGATACGCAGTATTTT.

This sequence joins TRBV9 and TRBJ2-2, with D possibly being TRBD1 (5 bases). The ends were cut back, 4 bases at V and 7 bases at J, with 11 bases in the middle. This CDR3 region has 13 residues. Germline V gene sequence: CDR1 SGDLS, CDR2 YYNGEE. For the CDR3, the DNA is TGTGCCAGCAGCCCCTATAGGGGCGGGGAGCTGTTTTTT. Its translation is CASSPYRGGELFF.